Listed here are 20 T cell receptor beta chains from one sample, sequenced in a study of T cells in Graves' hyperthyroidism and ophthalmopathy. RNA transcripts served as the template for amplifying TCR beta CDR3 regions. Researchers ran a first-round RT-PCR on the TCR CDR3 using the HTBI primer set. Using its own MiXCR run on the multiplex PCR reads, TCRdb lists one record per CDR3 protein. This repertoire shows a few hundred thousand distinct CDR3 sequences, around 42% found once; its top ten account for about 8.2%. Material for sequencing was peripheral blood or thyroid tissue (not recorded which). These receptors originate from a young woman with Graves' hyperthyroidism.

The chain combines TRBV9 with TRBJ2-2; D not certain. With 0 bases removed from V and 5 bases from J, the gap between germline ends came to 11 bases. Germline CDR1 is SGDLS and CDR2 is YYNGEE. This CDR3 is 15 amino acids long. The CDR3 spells CASSVADPSTGELFF. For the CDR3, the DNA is TGTGCCAGCAGCGTAGCGGATCCTTCTACCGGGGAGCTGTTTTTT.

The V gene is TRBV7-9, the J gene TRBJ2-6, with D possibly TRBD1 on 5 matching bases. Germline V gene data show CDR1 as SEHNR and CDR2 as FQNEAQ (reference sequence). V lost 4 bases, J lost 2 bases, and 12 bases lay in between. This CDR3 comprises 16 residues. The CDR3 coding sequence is TGTGCCAGCAGCTCACGCAGGGCCCCTGGGGCCAACGTCCTGACTTTC. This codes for CASSSRRAPGANVLTF. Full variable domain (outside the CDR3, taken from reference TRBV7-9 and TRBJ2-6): DTGVSQNPRHKITKRGQNVTFRCDPISEHNRLYWYRQTLGQGPEFLTYFQNEAQLEKSRLLSDRFSAERPKGSFSTLEIQRTEQGDSAMYLCASSSRRAPGANVLTFGAGSRLTVL.

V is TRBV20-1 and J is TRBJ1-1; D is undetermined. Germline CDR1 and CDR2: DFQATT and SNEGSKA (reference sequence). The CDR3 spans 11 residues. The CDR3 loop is CRVAIFTEAFF. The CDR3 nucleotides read TGCAGGGTCGCTATTTTCACTGAAGCTTTCTTT.

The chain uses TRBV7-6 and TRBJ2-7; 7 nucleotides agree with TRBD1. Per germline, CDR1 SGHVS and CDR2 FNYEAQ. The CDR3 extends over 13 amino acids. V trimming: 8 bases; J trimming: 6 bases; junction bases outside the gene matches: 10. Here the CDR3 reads CASSSGTDLEQYF. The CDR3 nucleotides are TGTGCCAGCTCATCCGGGACAGACCTCGAGCAGTACTTC.

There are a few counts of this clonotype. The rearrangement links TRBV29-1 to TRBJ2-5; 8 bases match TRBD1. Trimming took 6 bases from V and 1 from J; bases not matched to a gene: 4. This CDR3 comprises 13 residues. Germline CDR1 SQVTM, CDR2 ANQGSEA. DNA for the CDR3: TGCAGCGTCCGGACAGGGTCCCAAGAGACCCAGTACTTC. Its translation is CSVRTGSQETQYF.

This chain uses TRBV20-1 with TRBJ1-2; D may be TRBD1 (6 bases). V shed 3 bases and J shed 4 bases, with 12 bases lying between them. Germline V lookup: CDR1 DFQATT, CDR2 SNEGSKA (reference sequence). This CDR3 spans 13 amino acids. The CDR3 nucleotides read TGCAGTGCTAGTGCGCAGGGGACCTATGGCTACACCTTC. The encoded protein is CSASAQGTYGYTF.

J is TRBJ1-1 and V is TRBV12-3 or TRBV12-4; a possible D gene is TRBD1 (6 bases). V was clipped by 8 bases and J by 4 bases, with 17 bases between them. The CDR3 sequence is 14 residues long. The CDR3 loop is CASRAIGRGTEAFF. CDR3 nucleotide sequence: TGTGCCAGCCGCGCCATAGGCAGGGGCACTGAAGCTTTCTTT.

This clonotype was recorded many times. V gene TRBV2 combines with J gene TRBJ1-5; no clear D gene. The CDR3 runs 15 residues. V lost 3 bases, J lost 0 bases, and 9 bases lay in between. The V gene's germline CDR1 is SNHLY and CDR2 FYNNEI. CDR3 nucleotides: TGTGCCAGCAGTGAGAAGGGCTATAGCAATCAGCCCCAGCATTTT. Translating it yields CASSEKGYSNQPQHF.

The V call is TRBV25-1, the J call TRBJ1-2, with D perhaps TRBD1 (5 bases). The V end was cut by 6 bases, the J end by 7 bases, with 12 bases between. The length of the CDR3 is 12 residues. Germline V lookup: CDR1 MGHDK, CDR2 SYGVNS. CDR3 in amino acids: CASSQVGAGYTF. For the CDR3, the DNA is TGTGCCAGCAGCCAAGTAGGGGCTGGCTACACCTTC.

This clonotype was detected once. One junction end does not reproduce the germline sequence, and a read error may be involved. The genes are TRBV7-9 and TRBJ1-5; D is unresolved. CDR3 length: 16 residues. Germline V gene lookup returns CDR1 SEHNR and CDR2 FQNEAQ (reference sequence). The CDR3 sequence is CASSPRSESFNQPQHF. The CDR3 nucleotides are TGCGCCAGCAGCCCTCGCTCAGAAAGCTTCAATCAGCCCCAGCATTTT.

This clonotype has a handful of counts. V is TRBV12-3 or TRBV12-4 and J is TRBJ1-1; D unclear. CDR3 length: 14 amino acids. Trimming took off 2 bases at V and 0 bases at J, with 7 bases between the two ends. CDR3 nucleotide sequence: TGTGCCAGCAGTTTACAGGATTTGAACACTGAAGCTTTCTTT. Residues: CASSLQDLNTEAFF.

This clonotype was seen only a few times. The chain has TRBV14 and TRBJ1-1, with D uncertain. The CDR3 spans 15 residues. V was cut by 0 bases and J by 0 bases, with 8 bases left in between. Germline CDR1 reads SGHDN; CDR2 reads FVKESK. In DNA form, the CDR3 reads TGTGCCAGCAGCCAAGAAAGCTACATGAACACTGAAGCTTTCTTT. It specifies CASSQESYMNTEAFF.

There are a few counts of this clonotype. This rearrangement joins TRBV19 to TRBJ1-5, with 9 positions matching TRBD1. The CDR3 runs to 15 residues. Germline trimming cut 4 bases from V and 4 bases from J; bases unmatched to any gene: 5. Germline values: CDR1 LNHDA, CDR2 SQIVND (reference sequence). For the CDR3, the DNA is TGTGCCAGTAGTAGACGACAGGGGGTTAATCAGCCCCAGCATTTT. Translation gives CASSRRQGVNQPQHF.

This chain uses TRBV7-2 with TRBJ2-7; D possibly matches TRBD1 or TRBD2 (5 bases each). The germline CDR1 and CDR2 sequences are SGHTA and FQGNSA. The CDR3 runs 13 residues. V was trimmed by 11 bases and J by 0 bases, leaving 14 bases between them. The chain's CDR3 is CAGRGPNSYEQYF. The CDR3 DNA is TGTGCCGGCCGGGGACCGAACTCCTACGAGCAGTACTTC. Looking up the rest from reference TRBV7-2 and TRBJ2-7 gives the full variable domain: GAGVSQSPSNKVTEKGKDVELRCDPISGHTALYWYRQSLGQGLEFLIYFQGNSAPDKSGLPSDRFSAERTGGSVSTLTIQRTQQEDSAVYLCAGRGPNSYEQYFGPGTRLTVT.

Here the CDR3 DNA reads TGTGCCAGCAGCCGAACCAGGGTGGCCTATGGCTACACCTTC. It encodes CASSRTRVAYGYTF. The chain employs TRBV5-6 and TRBJ1-2; D possibly corresponds to TRBD1 (5 bases). The CDR3 totals 14 residues. From germline, CDR1 is SGHDT and CDR2 YYEEEE. V dropped 4 bases and J dropped 4 bases, with 14 bases sitting between them.

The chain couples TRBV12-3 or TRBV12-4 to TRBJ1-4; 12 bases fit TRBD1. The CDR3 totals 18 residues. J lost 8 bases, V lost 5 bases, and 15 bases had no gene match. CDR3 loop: CASSLGTGGIIGYEKLFF. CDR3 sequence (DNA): TGTGCCAGCAGTCTCGGGACAGGGGGCATCATAGGGTACGAAAAACTGTTTTTT.

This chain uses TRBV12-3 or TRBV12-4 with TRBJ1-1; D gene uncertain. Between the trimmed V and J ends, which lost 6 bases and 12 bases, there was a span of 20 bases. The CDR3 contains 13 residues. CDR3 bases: TGTGCCAGCAGACCCCCCTTGAGGGCGATGACTTTCTTT. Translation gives CASRPPLRAMTFF.

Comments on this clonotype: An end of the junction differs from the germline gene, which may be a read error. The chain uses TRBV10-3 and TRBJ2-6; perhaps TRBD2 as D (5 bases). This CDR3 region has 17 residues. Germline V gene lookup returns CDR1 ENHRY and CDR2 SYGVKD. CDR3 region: CASSYVGSFSGANVLTF. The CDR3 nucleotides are TGTGCCAGCAGTTACGTAGGGAGCTTCTCTGGGGCCAACGTCCTGACTTTC.

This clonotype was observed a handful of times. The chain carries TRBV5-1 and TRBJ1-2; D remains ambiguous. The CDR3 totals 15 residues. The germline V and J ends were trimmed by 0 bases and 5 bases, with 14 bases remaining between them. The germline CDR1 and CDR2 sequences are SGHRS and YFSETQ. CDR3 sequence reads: CASSLAIVGTYGYTF. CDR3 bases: TGCGCCAGCAGCTTGGCCATCGTGGGAACTTATGGCTACACCTTC. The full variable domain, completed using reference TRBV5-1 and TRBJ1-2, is KAGVTQTPRYLIKTRGQQVTLSCSPISGHRSVSWYQQTPGQGLQFLFEYFSETQRNKGNFPGRFSGRQFSNSRSEMNVSTLELGDSALYLCASSLAIVGTYGYTFGSGTRLTVV.

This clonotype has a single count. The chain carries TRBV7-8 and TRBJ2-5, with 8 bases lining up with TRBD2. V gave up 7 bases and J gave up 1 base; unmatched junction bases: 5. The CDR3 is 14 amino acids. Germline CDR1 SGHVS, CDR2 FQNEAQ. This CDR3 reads CASMESGSQETQYF. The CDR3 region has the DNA TGTGCCAGCATGGAAAGCGGGAGCCAAGAGACCCAGTACTTC.